Listed below are T cell receptor beta chains from one sample, sequenced in a study of cytomegalovirus exposure and HLA in healthy donors. Clones were read by immunoSEQ multiplex PCR, and TCRdb kept only the in-frame ones, dropping some. The sample carries 210,000 or so clones, 75% to 90% recorded once. Material: PBMCs. The receptors shown here come from a boy younger than 10 in good health and CMV-seronegative. Both conserved end residues are part of each CDR3. D genes are given only for firm matches. The size entry is marked missing in some rows and otherwise reads once, few, many or a size class.

J gene	V gene	D gene	clone size	CDR3 DNA	CDR3 protein
TRBJ2-7	TRBV5-4	TRBD2	.	TGTGCCAGCAGCGAGGGGAGCGGGGACGAGCAGTACTTC	CASSEGSGDEQYF
TRBJ1-2	TRBV7-8	.	.	TGTGCCAGCAGTCGACAGGAAAACTATGGCTACACCTTC	CASSRQENYGYTF
TRBJ2-1	TRBV29-1	.	.	TGCAGCGCGGTAGAGGGCAATGAGCAGTTCTTC	CSAVEGNEQFF
TRBJ2-7	TRBV30	.	.	TGTGCCTGGAACGCGGGATCCACACTGGACTACGAGCAGTACTTC	CAWNAGSTLDYEQYF
TRBJ2-1	TRBV6-6	TRBD2	.	TGTGCCAGCACCGTACTAGCGGGAGGATCCAATGAGCAGTTCTTC	CASTVLAGGSNEQFF
TRBJ2-3	TRBV11-3	TRBD2	.	TGTGCCAGCAGCACTAGCGGGAGTGATACGCAGTATTTT	CASSTSGSDTQYF
TRBJ2-1	TRBV6-5	.	.	TGTGCCAGCAGTTACTCGATGGGGGGTCAGTTCTTC	CASSYSMGGQFF
TRBJ2-4	TRBV19	TRBD2	.	TGTGCCAGTAGTATCCTAGCGGGCTTAGCCAAAAACATTCAGTACTTC	CASSILAGLAKNIQYF
TRBJ1-2	TRBV2	.	.	TGTGCCAGCAGTTCAGACAGAAACTATGGCTACACCTTC	CASSSDRNYGYTF
TRBJ2-5	TRBV5-6	.	.	TGTGCCAGCAGCCGCACGGCGGGGGCCCAAGAGACCCAGTACTTC	CASSRTAGAQETQYF
TRBJ1-1	TRBV6-6	.	few	TGTGCCAGCAGTTACGGGCAGAACACTGAAGCTTTCTTT	CASSYGQNTEAFF
TRBJ2-7	TRBV18	TRBD1	.	TGTGCCAGCTCACCTGGACCGGACAGGACCTACGAGCAGTACTTC	CASSPGPDRTYEQYF
TRBJ1-5	TRBV6-1	.	few	TGTGCCAGCAGTGGCGGGACGGACAAATATAGCAATCAGCCCCAGCATTTT	CASSGGTDKYSNQPQHF
TRBJ2-1	TRBV6-1	TRBD2	.	TGTGCCAGCAGTGAAGCGGGGGGGAACAATGAGCAGTTCTTC	CASSEAGGNNEQFF
TRBJ2-2	TRBV5-5	.	.	TGTGCCAGCAGCTTAGTCCCCAGGGGATGGGACACCGGGGAGCTGTTTTTT	CASSLVPRGWDTGELFF
TRBJ1-4	TRBV2	.	.	TGTGCCAGCAGTGTGAACAGGGCCACTAATGAAAAACTGTTTTTT	CASSVNRATNEKLFF
TRBJ2-7	TRBV7-9	TRBD1	once	TGTTCCAGCAGACAGGGTATGAACGAGCAGTACTTC	CSSRQGMNEQYF
TRBJ1-4	TRBV15	TRBD1	.	TGTGCCACCAGCCGAACAACTCGACAGGGAGAGGATGAAAAACTGTTTTTT	CATSRTTRQGEDEKLFF
TRBJ2-7	TRBV11-2	TRBD2	.	TGTGCCAGCAGCCCTAGCGGGCAGAGCTCCTACGAGCAGTACTTC	CASSPSGQSSYEQYF
TRBJ2-2	TRBV5-1	TRBD1	few	TGCGCCAGCAGCTTAGAGGGACAGGGTAAAATCGGGGAGCTGTTTTTT	CASSLEGQGKIGELFF
TRBJ2-5	TRBV18	.	.	TGTGCCAGCTCACCAAGATATAGGGGAGGAGAGACCCAGTACTTC	CASSPRYRGGETQYF
TRBJ1-4	TRBV5-4	TRBD1	.	TGTGCCAGCAGCCCAACAGGGGGCCGAGATGAAAAACTGTTTTTT	CASSPTGGRDEKLFF
TRBJ2-3	TRBV7-9	TRBD1	once	TGTGCCAGCAGCTTAGCGCTGGGACAGGGTACAGATACGCAGTATTTT	CASSLALGQGTDTQYF
TRBJ1-2	TRBV14	TRBD1	.	TGTGCCAGCAGCCGGGACAGCGGGAACTATGGCTACACCTTC	CASSRDSGNYGYTF
TRBJ2-5	TRBV6-5	TRBD2	.	TGTGCCATCTCTAGCGGAGTCCAAGAGACCCAGTACTTC	CAISSGVQETQYF
TRBJ1-4	TRBV18	.	once	TGTGCCAGCTTAGGACAGCCATCGGATGAAAAACTGTTTTTT	CASLGQPSDEKLFF
TRBJ2-3	TRBV11-1	.	.	TGTGCCAGCAGCCCCCTCCTGGCCTCCGGGGATACGCAGTATTTT	CASSPLLASGDTQYF
TRBJ1-1	TRBV9	TRBD1	.	TGTGCCAGCAGCGTAGGCGCTGGGACAGGGTACACTGAAGCTTTCTTT	CASSVGAGTGYTEAFF
TRBJ2-1	TRBV2	TRBD2	.	TGTGCCAGCAGTCCGGGACTAGCGGGGGGGAGTGAGCAGTTCTTC	CASSPGLAGGSEQFF
TRBJ1-4	TRBV9	.	.	TGTGCCAGCAGCCCACAAGGGAGTTATAATGAAAAACTGTTTTTT	CASSPQGSYNEKLFF
TRBJ1-1	TRBV27	.	.	TGTGCCAGCAGTGGGGGGGTCGAAGCTCTCTTT	CASSGGVEALF
TRBJ2-7	TRBV7-9	TRBD1	.	TGTGCCAGCAGCTTAACCGGGACAGGCCTCTCCTACGAGCAGTACTTC	CASSLTGTGLSYEQYF
TRBJ1-4	TRBV6-5	TRBD1	.	TGTGCCAGCAGTTCCCCGGGACAGGGGCGGGAAAAACTGTTTTTT	CASSSPGQGREKLFF
TRBJ2-5	TRBV5-1	.	.	TGCGCCAGCAGCTTGGGGGCTCCTCAGTACCAAGAGACCCAGTACTTC	CASSLGAPQYQETQYF
TRBJ1-2	TRBV5-1	TRBD1	.	TGCGCCAGCAGCTTCCGACAGGGTCGGCTAGATGGCTACACCTTC	CASSFRQGRLDGYTF
TRBJ2-2	TRBV7-6	.	.	TGTGCCAGCAGCTTAGCGCATCGGGGAACCGGGGAGCTGTTTTTT	CASSLAHRGTGELFF
TRBJ2-7	TRBV25-1	.	.	TGTGCCAGCAGTGAACTCAAAGTGGGCGAGCAGTACTTC	CASSELKVGEQYF
TRBJ1-1	TRBV6-1	.	.	TGTGCCACATTCTTCGGGACATCCAACACTGAAGCTTTCTTT	CATFFGTSNTEAFF
TRBJ2-7	TRBV2	TRBD2	once	TGTGCCAGCACTGAGCGACTAGCGGGAGAACGGTCCTACGAGCAGTACTTC	CASTERLAGERSYEQYF
TRBJ2-1	TRBV5-5	.	.	TGTGCCAGCAGCTTGGGGGGGCTAGCGGAGGTGGATGAGCAGTTCTTC	CASSLGGLAEVDEQFF
TRBJ2-3	TRBV18	TRBD2	.	TGTGCCAGCTCACCTAGCGGGCAAGGCACAGATACGCAGTATTTT	CASSPSGQGTDTQYF
TRBJ2-7	TRBV4-1	TRBD1	.	TGCGCCAGCAGCCAAGTGTTTGGGACAGGGTCCATATACGAGCAGTACTTC	CASSQVFGTGSIYEQYF
TRBJ1-2	TRBV2	.	.	TGTGCCAGCACCGGCAGGGTTCCAAACTATGGCTACACCTTC	CASTGRVPNYGYTF
TRBJ2-7	TRBV6-6	TRBD1	few	TGTGCCAGCAGGGGTGACAGGGGGCCGTCGGGGGAGCAGTACTTC	CASRGDRGPSGEQYF
TRBJ2-3	TRBV9	.	.	TGTGCCAGCAGCGTAGCATCAGATACGCAGTATTTT	CASSVASDTQYF
TRBJ1-5	TRBV5-1	TRBD1	.	TGCGCCAGCAGCTGGGGGACAGGGTACAATCAGCCCCAGCATTTT	CASSWGTGYNQPQHF
TRBJ2-5	TRBV5-1	.	once	TGCGCCAGCAGCTTGGTAAGGGGGACAGAGACCCAGTACTTC	CASSLVRGTETQYF
TRBJ1-5	TRBV11-1	TRBD1	.	TGTGCCAGCAGCACAGGGGCGGAACAGCCCCAGCATTTT	CASSTGAEQPQHF
TRBJ1-2	TRBV2	TRBD1	.	TGTGCCAGCAGCCGGACAGGGACGCATGGCTACACCTTC	CASSRTGTHGYTF
TRBJ2-1	TRBV9	.	.	TGTGCCAGCAGCGTCGAGGACAGCAAAAGCTCCTACAATGAGCAGTTCTTC	CASSVEDSKSSYNEQFF
TRBJ2-3	TRBV4-2	.	.	TGTGCCAGCAGCCCGATTAAAGGTGGGGCGCGCGATACGCAGTATTTT	CASSPIKGGARDTQYF